Below, 14 T cell receptor beta chains from the same sample are listed, as sequenced in a study of post-analysis software for immune sequencing data. Regarding the study as a whole: TRBV5-6, TRBV5-1 and TRBV20-1 belonged to a set of roughly five TRBV segments that were more frequent in patients than controls.

These TCRs are of unknown antigen specificity. Presence of unique molecular identifiers characterized the TCR beta cDNA libraries. TCRdb itself ran the PCR reads through MiXCR, one entry per CDR3 protein. This sample has roughly 800,000 distinct CDR3 sequences, with 25% to 30% found just once. Sequenced input: blood. These receptors came from a girl between 5 and 17 years old with multiple sclerosis.

This chain joins TRBV27 and TRBJ1-1; TRBD1 is a possible D gene (5 bases). Germline CDR1 and CDR2: MNHEY and SMNVEV (reference sequence). CDR3 length equals 15 residues. V was trimmed by 8 bases and J by 4 bases, leaving 20 bases between them. The CDR3 loop is CASVPWGGGVTEAFF. The CDR3 DNA follows: TGTGCCAGCGTCCCCTGGGGGGGGGGAGTCACTGAAGCTTTCTTT.

This sequence joins TRBV20-1 and TRBJ2-5; TRBD2 is a possible D gene (6 bases). CDR1 and CDR2 (germline): DFQATT, SNEGSKA (reference sequence). V was shortened by 5 bases and J by 5 bases, with 24 bases between the two germline ends. The CDR3 sequence is 16 residues long. CDR3 loop: CSAGRAGSGVPETQYF. CDR3 sequence (DNA): TGCAGTGCTGGACGGGCGGGCTCGGGAGTCCCCGAGACCCAGTACTTC.

This clonotype was seen more than once but under ten times. This chain links TRBV29-1 with TRBJ2-5; 8 nucleotides agree with TRBD1. Per germline, CDR1 SQVTM and CDR2 ANQGSEA. CDR3 length: 13 amino acids. V was pared by 7 bases and J by 5 bases, with 9 bases of the junction left unmatched. The CDR3 sequence is CSGQQGAGETQYF. The CDR3 bases are TGCAGCGGTCAGCAGGGGGCTGGCGAGACCCAGTACTTC.

The chain couples TRBV7-2 to TRBJ1-5; TRBD1 aligns across 7 bases. CDR1 and CDR2 (germline): SGHTA, FQGNSA. The CDR3 contains 15 residues. J lost 5 bases, V lost 0 bases, and 4 bases had no gene match. CDR3 DNA: TGTGCCAGCAGCTTAGCGCCAGGGGGTGATCAGCCCCAGCATTTT. Its translation is CASSLAPGGDQPQHF.

This clonotype appeared a few times. The rearrangement uses TRBV3-1 and TRBJ2-7, with D uncertain. The germline V gene has CDR1 LGHDT and CDR2 YNNKEL (reference sequence). Trimming shortened V by 0 bases and J by 4 bases, and 10 bases separated the two germline ends. The CDR3 length is 14 residues. In DNA form, the CDR3 reads TGTGCCAGCAGCCAAGATAGCAGGTCTTACGAGCAGTACTTC. The encoded protein is CASSQDSRSYEQYF.

J is TRBJ2-4 and V is TRBV4-3; the D gene is possibly TRBD1 (5 bases). Germline V gives CDR1 LGHNA, CDR2 YSLEER. The CDR3 totals 17 residues. The germline V and J ends were trimmed by 0 bases and 2 bases, with 14 bases remaining between them. The CDR3 here is CASSQEVWQGPKNIQYF. The CDR3 DNA sequence: TGCGCCAGCAGCCAAGAAGTTTGGCAGGGTCCCAAAAACATTCAGTACTTC.

The sample holds a few counts of this clonotype. This chain joins TRBV7-9 and TRBJ2-1, with 11 bases fitting TRBD2. The V segment lost 7 bases and the J segment 6 bases; nucleotides outside the gene matches: 8. This CDR3 comprises 15 residues. CDR1 and CDR2 from the germline V gene are SEHNR and FQNEAQ (reference sequence). Written as DNA, the CDR3 is TGTGCCAGCACCGAGCCTAGCGGGAGGCTCAATGAGCAGTTCTTC. This encodes CASTEPSGRLNEQFF.

This chain joins TRBV4-1 and TRBJ2-1; 8 bases are shared with TRBD1. With V trimmed by 1 base and J by 3 bases, 5 bases remained unmatched. CDR1 and CDR2 from the germline V gene are MGHRA and YSYEKL. This CDR3 is 16 amino acids long. CDR3 residues: CASSQGTGYFYNEQFF. CDR3 sequence (DNA): TGCGCCAGCAGCCAAGGGACAGGGTATTTCTACAATGAGCAGTTCTTC.

The rearrangement links TRBV20-1 to TRBJ2-2; 11 bases are shared with TRBD1. This CDR3 is built from 15 residues. CDR1 and CDR2 (germline): DFQATT, SNEGSKA (reference sequence). The J segment lost 3 bases and the V segment lost 5 bases, leaving 5 bases of the junction unmatched. CDR3 bases: TGCAGTGCTGCCGGGACAGGGGGTTACACCGGGGAGCTGTTTTTT. As protein: CSAAGTGGYTGELFF.

This clonotype appeared many times. The V gene is TRBV29-1, the J gene TRBJ2-3, with 11 bases fitting TRBD2. The CDR3 length is 15 residues. Per germline, CDR1 SQVTM and CDR2 ANQGSEA. V trimming: 6 bases; J trimming: 0 bases; junction bases outside the gene matches: 5. The DNA for the CDR3 is TGCAGCGTCGCCGGGACTAGCGGAAGCACAGATACGCAGTATTTT. This gives the protein CSVAGTSGSTDTQYF.

The chain couples TRBV4-1 to TRBJ1-6, with D unclear. The germline CDR1 and CDR2 sequences are MGHRA and YSYEKL. V was cut by 5 bases and J by 8 bases, with 10 bases left in between. This CDR3 spans 13 amino acids. The CDR3 here is CASSWKADSPLHF. The CDR3 nucleotides are TGCGCCAGCAGCTGGAAAGCGGATTCACCCCTCCACTTT.

This clonotype was seen many times. The chain recombines TRBV15 with TRBJ2-1; D might be TRBD2 (6 bases). This CDR3 spans 16 amino acids. The germline V gene has CDR1 LNHNV and CDR2 YYDKDF (reference sequence). With 3 bases removed from V and 4 bases from J, the gap between germline ends came to 16 bases. DNA for the CDR3: TGTGCCACCAGCAGCCCTTCCCGGCGGGATTACAATGAGCAGTTCTTC. Translated, it gives CATSSPSRRDYNEQFF.

The chain links TRBV7-9 to TRBJ2-7; no firm D call. TRBJ2-5 explains the end of the DNA better; the J call may be wrong. Germline values: CDR1 SEHNR, CDR2 FQNEAQ (reference sequence). The CDR3 spans 14 residues. CDR3 nucleotide sequence: TGTGCCAGCAGCTCCAAACAGCACGAAGAGACCCAGTACTTC. The encoded protein is CASSSKQHEETQYF.

This chain joins TRBV12-3 or TRBV12-4 and TRBJ2-7; no reliable D call. The CDR3 contains 12 residues. Trimming cost V 8 bases and J 1 base, with 9 bases left between them. CDR3 in DNA: TGTGCCAGCGGCTTCCGGTCCTACGAGCAGTACGTC. As protein: CASGFRSYEQYV.